Reported below is one T cell receptor (beta chain). The antigen remains unidentified. This sample is part of a study of CD4+ T cells in melanoma. Study-level findings and limits: Diverse differentiation states were reported for melanoma neoantigen-specific CD4+ T cells.

Assay used: immunoSEQ multiplex PCR; TCRdb lists only in-frame clones, some missing. The top ten clones hold roughly 3.1% of a sample with about 110,000 clones, about 90% of them seen once. The CDR3 is 16 amino acids. The V gene's germline CDR1 is SQVTM and CDR2 ANQGSEA. V gave up 6 bases and J gave up 5 bases; unmatched junction bases: 15. Specimen: peripheral blood. The clonotype was recovered from a human donor with melanoma. The J gene is TRBJ2-2, the V gene TRBV29-1; 7 nucleotides agree with TRBD2. In nucleotides, the CDR3 is TGCAGCGTCCCTCACCCGGGGGGATTCTTAACCGGGGAGCTGTTTTTT. Protein product: CSVPHPGGFLTGELFF.